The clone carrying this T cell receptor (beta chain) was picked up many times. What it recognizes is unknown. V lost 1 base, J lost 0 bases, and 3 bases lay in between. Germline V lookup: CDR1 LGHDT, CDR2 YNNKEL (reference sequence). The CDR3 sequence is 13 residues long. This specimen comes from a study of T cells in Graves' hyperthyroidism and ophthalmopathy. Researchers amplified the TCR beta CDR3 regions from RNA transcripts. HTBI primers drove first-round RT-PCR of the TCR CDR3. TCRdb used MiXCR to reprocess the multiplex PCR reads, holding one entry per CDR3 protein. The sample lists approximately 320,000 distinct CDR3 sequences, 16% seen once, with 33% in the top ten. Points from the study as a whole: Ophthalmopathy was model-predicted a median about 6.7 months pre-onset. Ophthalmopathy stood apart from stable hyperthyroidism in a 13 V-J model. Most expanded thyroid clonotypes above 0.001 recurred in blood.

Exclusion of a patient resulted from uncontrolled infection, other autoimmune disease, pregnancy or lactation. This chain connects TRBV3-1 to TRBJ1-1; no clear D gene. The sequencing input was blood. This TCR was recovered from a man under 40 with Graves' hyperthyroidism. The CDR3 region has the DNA TGTGCCAGCAGCCAAGTTATGAACACTGAAGCTTTCTTT. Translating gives CASSQVMNTEAFF.